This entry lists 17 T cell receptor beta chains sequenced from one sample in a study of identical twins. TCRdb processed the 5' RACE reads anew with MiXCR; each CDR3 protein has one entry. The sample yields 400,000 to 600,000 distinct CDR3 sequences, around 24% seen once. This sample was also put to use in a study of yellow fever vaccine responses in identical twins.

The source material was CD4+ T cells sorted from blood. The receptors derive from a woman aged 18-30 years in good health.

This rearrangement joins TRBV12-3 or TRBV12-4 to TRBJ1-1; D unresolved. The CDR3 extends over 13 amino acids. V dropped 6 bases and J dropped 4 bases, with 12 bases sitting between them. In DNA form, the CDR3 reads TGTGCCAGCAGCGTCCGGGCCGGCACTGAAGCTTTCTTT. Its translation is CASSVRAGTEAFF.

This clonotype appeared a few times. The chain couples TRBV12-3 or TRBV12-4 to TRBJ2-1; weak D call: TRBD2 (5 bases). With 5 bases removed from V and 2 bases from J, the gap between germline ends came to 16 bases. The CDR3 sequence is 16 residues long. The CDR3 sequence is CASSPWGASAYNEQFF. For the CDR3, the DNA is TGTGCCAGCAGTCCATGGGGAGCCTCAGCCTACAATGAGCAGTTCTTC.

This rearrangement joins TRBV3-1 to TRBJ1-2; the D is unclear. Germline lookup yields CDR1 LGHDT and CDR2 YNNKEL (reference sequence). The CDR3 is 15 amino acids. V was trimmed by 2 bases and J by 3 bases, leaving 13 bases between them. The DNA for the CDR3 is TGTGCCAGCAGCCAATGGTGGGCCAGAGACTATGGCTACACCTTC. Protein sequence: CASSQWWARDYGYTF.

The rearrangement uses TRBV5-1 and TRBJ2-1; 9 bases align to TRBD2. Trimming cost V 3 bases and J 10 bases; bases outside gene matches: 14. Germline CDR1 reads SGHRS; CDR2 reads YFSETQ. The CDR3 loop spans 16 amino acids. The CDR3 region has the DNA TGCGCCAGCAGCTATCGTAGCGGGGGAAGTCCCGGAGAGCAGTTCTTC. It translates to CASSYRSGGSPGEQFF.

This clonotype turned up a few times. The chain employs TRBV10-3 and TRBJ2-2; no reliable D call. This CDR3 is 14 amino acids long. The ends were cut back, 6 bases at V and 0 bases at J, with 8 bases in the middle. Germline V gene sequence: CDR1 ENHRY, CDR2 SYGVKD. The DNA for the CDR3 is TGTGCCATCAGCTCGATCCCGAACACCGGGGAGCTGTTTTTT. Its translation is CAISSIPNTGELFF.

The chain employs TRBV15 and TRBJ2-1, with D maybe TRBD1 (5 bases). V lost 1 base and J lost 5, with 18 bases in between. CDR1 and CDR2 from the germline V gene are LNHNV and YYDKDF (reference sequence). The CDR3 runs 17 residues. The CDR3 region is CATSRVLTVGTHNEQFF. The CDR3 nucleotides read TGTGCCACCAGCAGAGTCTTGACAGTAGGCACCCACAATGAGCAGTTCTTC.

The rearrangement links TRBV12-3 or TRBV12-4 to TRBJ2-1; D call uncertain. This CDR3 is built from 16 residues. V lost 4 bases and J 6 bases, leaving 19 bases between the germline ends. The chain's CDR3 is CASSYRSWADPNEQFF. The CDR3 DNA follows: TGTGCCAGCAGTTATCGCTCCTGGGCGGACCCCAATGAGCAGTTCTTC.

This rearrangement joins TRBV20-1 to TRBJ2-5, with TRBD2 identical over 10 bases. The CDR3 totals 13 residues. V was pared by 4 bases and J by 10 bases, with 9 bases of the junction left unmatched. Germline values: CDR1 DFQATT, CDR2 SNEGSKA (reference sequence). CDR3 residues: CSAISGGALSQYF. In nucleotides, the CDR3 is TGCAGTGCTATCAGCGGGGGGGCCTTAAGCCAGTACTTC.

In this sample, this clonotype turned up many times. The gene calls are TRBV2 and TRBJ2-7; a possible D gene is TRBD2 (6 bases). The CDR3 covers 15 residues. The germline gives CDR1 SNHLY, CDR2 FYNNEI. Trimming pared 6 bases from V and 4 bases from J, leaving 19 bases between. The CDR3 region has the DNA TGTGCCAGCAGCGTAGGCGGGATCGATGTGTACGAGCAGTACTTC. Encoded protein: CASSVGGIDVYEQYF.

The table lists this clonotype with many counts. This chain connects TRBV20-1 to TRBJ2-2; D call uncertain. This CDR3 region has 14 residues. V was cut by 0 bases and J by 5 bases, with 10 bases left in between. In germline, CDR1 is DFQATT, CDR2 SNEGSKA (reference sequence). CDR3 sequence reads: CSARDGGSTGELFF. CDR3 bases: TGCAGTGCTAGAGATGGCGGTTCAACCGGGGAGCTGTTTTTT.

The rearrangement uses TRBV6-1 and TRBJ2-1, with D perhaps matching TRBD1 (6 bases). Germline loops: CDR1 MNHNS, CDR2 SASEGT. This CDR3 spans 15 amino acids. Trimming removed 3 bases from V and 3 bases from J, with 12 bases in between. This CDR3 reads CASSEDSMIYNEQFF. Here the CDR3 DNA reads TGTGCCAGCAGTGAGGACAGTATGATCTACAATGAGCAGTTCTTC.

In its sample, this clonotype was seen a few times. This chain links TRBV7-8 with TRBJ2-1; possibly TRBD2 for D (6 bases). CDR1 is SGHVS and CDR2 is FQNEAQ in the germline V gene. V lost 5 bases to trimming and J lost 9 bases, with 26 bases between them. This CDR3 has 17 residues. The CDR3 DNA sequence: TGTGCCAGCAGCCCGGCTTTACTTGCGGGACGCTTTGGTGAGCAGTTCTTC. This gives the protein CASSPALLAGRFGEQFF.

This chain's CDR3 is CASSPPGLAGAREQYF. CDR3 bases: TGTGCCAGCTCACCACCGGGACTAGCGGGAGCGCGGGAGCAGTACTTC. The J gene is TRBJ2-7, the V gene TRBV18; 14 nucleotides line up with TRBD2. The V segment lost 0 bases and the J segment 7 bases; nucleotides outside the gene matches: 5. CDR1 is KGHSH and CDR2 is LQKENI in the germline V gene. This CDR3 region has 16 residues. The whole variable domain, remainder taken from reference TRBV18 and TRBJ2-7, is NAGVMQNPRHLVRRRGQEARLRCSPMKGHSHVYWYRQLPEEGLKFMVYLQKENIIDESGMPKERFSAEFPKEGPSILRIQQVVRGDSAAYFCASSPPGLAGAREQYFGPGTRLTVT.

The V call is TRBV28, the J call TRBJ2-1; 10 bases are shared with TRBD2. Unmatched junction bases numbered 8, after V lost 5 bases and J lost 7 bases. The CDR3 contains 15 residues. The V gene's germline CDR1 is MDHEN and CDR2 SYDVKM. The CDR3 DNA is TGTGCCAGCAGTCCACATAGCGGGAGGTTAAATGAGCAGTTCTTC. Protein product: CASSPHSGRLNEQFF.

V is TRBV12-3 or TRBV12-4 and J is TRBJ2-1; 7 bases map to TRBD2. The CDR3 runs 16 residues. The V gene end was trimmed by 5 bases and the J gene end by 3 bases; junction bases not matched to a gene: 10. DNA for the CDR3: TGTGCCAGCAGTCCCCCAGCGGGGAAGGTCTACAATGAGCAGTTCTTC. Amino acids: CASSPPAGKVYNEQFF.

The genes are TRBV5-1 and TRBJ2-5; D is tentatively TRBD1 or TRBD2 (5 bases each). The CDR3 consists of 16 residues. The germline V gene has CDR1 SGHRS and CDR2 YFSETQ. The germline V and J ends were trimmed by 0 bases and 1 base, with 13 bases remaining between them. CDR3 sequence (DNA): TGCGCCAGCAGCTTGGCCAAAGGGACGGTCCAAGAGACCCAGTACTTC. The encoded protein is CASSLAKGTVQETQYF.

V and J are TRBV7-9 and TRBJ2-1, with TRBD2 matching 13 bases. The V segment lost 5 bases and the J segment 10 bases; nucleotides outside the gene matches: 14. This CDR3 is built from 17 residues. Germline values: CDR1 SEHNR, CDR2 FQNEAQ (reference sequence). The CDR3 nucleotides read TGTGCCAGCAGCATCACCATACTAGCGGGAGGGACCCCCGAGCAGTTCTTC. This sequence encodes CASSITILAGGTPEQFF.